The 30 T cell receptor beta chains below were found in one sample sequenced in a study of control samples from healthy donors and cancer patients (dated by TCRdb to 2018 to 2020). The library came from the immunoSEQ multiplex PCR assay. TCRdb holds this immuneACCESS table with in-frame rearrangements only. Some clones are missing; in checked studies, unresolved V genes explain under half, and the rest has no known cause. The sample table shows approximately 85,000 clones, and approximately 91% are seen once. In total, the top ten clones hold 7.6% of the sample. Sequencing was carried out using blood. Receptor source: a woman between 55 and 75 years old in good health.

The count of this clone is one. The rearrangement uses TRBV6-6 and TRBJ1-1; D call uncertain. There are 16 residues in the CDR3. Looked up from germline, CDR1 is MNHNY and CDR2 is SVGAGI (reference sequence). Trimming removed 6 bases from V and 4 bases from J, with 21 bases in between. The CDR3 loop reads CASSQESLILGTEAFF. The CDR3 coding sequence is TGTGCCAGCAGCCAGGAGAGTCTTATCTTGGGCACTGAAGCTTTCTTT.

J is TRBJ1-2 and V is TRBV5-1; unclear D gene. CDR3 size: 13 residues. V was trimmed by 2 bases and J by 4 bases, leaving 9 bases between them. Germline CDR1 and CDR2: SGHRS and YFSETQ. This CDR3 reads CASSLAATYGYTF. The CDR3 DNA reads as TGCGCCAGCAGCTTAGCAGCTACCTATGGCTACACCTTC.

This chain joins TRBV6-5 and TRBJ2-7, with TRBD1 matching 11 bases. V shed 6 bases and J 5 bases; nucleotides not matched to a gene: 6. Germline values: CDR1 MNHEY, CDR2 SVGAGI. There are 14 residues in the CDR3. CDR3 in DNA: TGTGCCAGCAGGGGGACAGGGGGGGCCCACGAGCAGTACTTC. Protein: CASRGTGGAHEQYF.

Regarding this clone: Other DNA sequences in this sample translate to the same CDR3. This chain links TRBV13 with TRBJ1-2; possibly TRBD1 for D (6 bases). Per the germline V gene, CDR1 is PRHDT and CDR2 is FYEKMQ (reference sequence). The V end lost 6 bases, the J end lost 8 bases, and 19 bases lay between the germline ends. The CDR3 covers 14 residues. This chain's CDR3 is CASREGGRGDGYTF. As DNA, the CDR3 is TGTGCCAGCAGGGAAGGGGGGCGGGGTGACGGCTACACCTTC.

This clone was counted a few times. The rearrangement links TRBV4-2 to TRBJ2-7, with D possibly TRBD2 on 6 matching bases. V dropped 0 bases and J dropped 1 base, with 10 bases sitting between them. The CDR3 runs 15 residues. The germline V gene has CDR1 LGHNA and CDR2 YNFKEQ. CDR3 bases: TGTGCCAGCAGCCAAGAACTTGGGACTTCCTACGAGCAGTACTTC. Its translation is CASSQELGTSYEQYF.

The J gene is TRBJ1-2, the V gene TRBV5-1; D unclear. This CDR3 is 14 amino acids long. The V end was cut by 4 bases, the J end by 3 bases, with 13 bases between. Germline CDR1 SGHRS, CDR2 YFSETQ. Here the CDR3 DNA reads TGCGCCAGCAGCCCCGGGCGGCCGGACTATGGCTACACCTTC. It translates to CASSPGRPDYGYTF.

This chain links TRBV7-9 with TRBJ2-2, with TRBD1 identical over 7 bases. The CDR3 has 14 amino acids. The V gene's germline CDR1 is SEHNR and CDR2 FQNEAQ (reference sequence). With V trimmed by 4 bases and J by 6 bases, 5 bases remained unmatched. The CDR3 loop is CASSSRQGAGELFF. In DNA form, the CDR3 reads TGTGCCAGCAGCTCCCGACAGGGCGCCGGGGAGCTGTTTTTT.

V is TRBV28 and J is TRBJ2-6; 7 bases line up with TRBD1. V lost 6 bases, J lost 0 bases, and 2 bases stayed unmatched. Per the germline V gene, CDR1 is MDHEN and CDR2 is SYDVKM. The CDR3 covers 15 residues. CDR3 DNA: TGTGCCAGCAGCCCAGGGGGCTCTGGGGCCAACGTCCTGACTTTC. This sequence encodes CASSPGGSGANVLTF.

The J gene is TRBJ1-5, the V gene TRBV19, with D possibly being TRBD1 (5 bases). The CDR3 totals 17 residues. CDR1 LNHDA and CDR2 SQIVND come from the germline V gene (reference sequence). The ends were cut back, 7 bases at V and 1 base at J, with 20 bases in the middle. CDR3 sequence (DNA): TGTGCCAGTACCCCTCGGAGAAGGGGAGGAAGCAATCAGCCCCAGCATTTT. It is translated as CASTPRRRGGSNQPQHF.

The chain is built from TRBV27 and TRBJ2-6; D possibly corresponds to TRBD1 (6 bases). The CDR3 spans 16 residues. Germline-derived CDR1 and CDR2 are MNHEY and SMNVEV (reference sequence). Trimming removed 10 bases from V and 3 bases from J, with 19 bases in between. CDR3 region: CATRPTGKVGANVLTF. Here the CDR3 DNA reads TGTGCCACTAGGCCCACAGGGAAGGTTGGGGCCAACGTCCTGACTTTC.

This sequence joins TRBV28 and TRBJ2-3; D gene unclear. The germline gives CDR1 MDHEN, CDR2 SYDVKM. V lost 3 bases, J lost 1 base, and 11 bases lay in between. The CDR3 is 15 residues long. CDR3 nucleotides: TGTGCCAGCAGTTTGTCCCGCGGACGCACAGATACGCAGTATTTT. It specifies CASSLSRGRTDTQYF.

This chain connects TRBV19 to TRBJ2-4; D unclear. Germline V gene sequence: CDR1 LNHDA, CDR2 SQIVND (reference sequence). V shed 3 bases and J shed 5 bases, with 8 bases lying between them. The CDR3 runs to 13 residues. CDR3 residues: CASSITPENIQYF. In DNA form, the CDR3 reads TGTGCCAGTAGTATTACGCCGGAAAACATTCAGTACTTC.

Points on this clone: The sample contains more than one DNA sequence encoding this CDR3. V gene TRBV3-1 (or the pseudogene TRBV3-2) combines with J gene TRBJ1-2, with TRBD1 as a possible D gene (5 bases). V lost 3 bases and J 4 bases, leaving 9 bases between the germline ends. This CDR3 contains 13 residues. Germline CDR1 and CDR2: LGHDT and YNNKEL (reference sequence). The CDR3 DNA reads TGTGCCAGCAGCCAGGCGGGGGGCTATGGCTACACCTTC. Encoded protein: CASSQAGGYGYTF.

The CDR3 DNA sequence: TGTGCCAGCAGCCCACATGGCCGTTACGGGGACGAGCAGTACTTC. This gives the protein CASSPHGRYGDEQYF. The J gene is TRBJ2-7, the V gene TRBV13, with a possible D match to TRBD2 (5 bases). The V end lost 5 bases, the J end lost 5 bases, and 19 bases lay between the germline ends. The CDR3 is 15 residues long. CDR1 and CDR2 (germline): PRHDT, FYEKMQ (reference sequence).

The chain is built from TRBV7-9 and TRBJ2-3; 7 positions match TRBD2. Germline V gene lookup returns CDR1 SEHNR and CDR2 FQNEAQ (reference sequence). CDR3 size: 16 residues. The trim removed 3 bases at V and 0 bases at J, leaving 6 bases unmatched. The CDR3: CASSLGLAASTDTQYF. In DNA, the CDR3 is TGTGCCAGCAGCTTGGGCCTAGCGGCAAGCACAGATACGCAGTATTTT.

This clone was seen just once. The rearrangement uses TRBV30 and TRBJ2-3; 7 bases match TRBD2. CDR1 is GTSNPN, CDR2 SVGIG, per germline (reference sequence). CDR3 length: 15 residues. Germline trimming cut 0 bases from V and 4 bases from J; bases unmatched to any gene: 7. The CDR3, as DNA: TGTGCCTGGAGTGTTGGGGGGAGGGCCTCAGATACGCAGTATTTT. Its protein is CAWSVGGRASDTQYF.

The chain joins TRBV4-1 to TRBJ2-5; 8 nucleotides agree with TRBD2. V lost 1 base to trimming and J lost 2 bases; unmatched junction nucleotides: 6. The CDR3 runs 16 residues. Germline V gives CDR1 MGHRA, CDR2 YSYEKL. The CDR3 DNA is TGCGCCAGCAGCCAAGGAACCCTAGCGGGTCAAGAGACCCAGTACTTC. Protein sequence: CASSQGTLAGQETQYF.

This chain joins TRBV10-2 and TRBJ2-5, with D perhaps matching TRBD1 (6 bases). The V end lost 5 bases, the J end lost 2 bases, and 12 bases lay between the germline ends. Per germline, CDR1 WSHSY and CDR2 SAAADI. The CDR3 extends over 14 amino acids. The DNA of the CDR3 is TGCGCCAGCAGTAGGGGGAATAAACAAGAGACCCAGTACTTC. Encoded protein: CASSRGNKQETQYF.

This clone was picked up one time. This chain connects TRBV6-5 to TRBJ1-5; TRBD1 aligns across 10 bases. The germline gives CDR1 MNHEY, CDR2 SVGAGI. V gave up 4 bases and J gave up 11 bases; unmatched junction bases: 8. This CDR3 has 14 amino acids. CDR3 loop: CASSSDRGAGAQHF. The CDR3 DNA follows: TGTGCCAGCAGTTCGGACAGGGGGGCGGGAGCCCAGCATTTT.

The rearrangement joins TRBV3-1 (or the pseudogene TRBV3-2) to TRBJ1-1; 8 bases fit TRBD1. CDR3 length equals 16 residues. Trimming at V came to 1 base and at J to 2 bases, leaving 6 bases not matched to a gene. Looked up from germline, CDR1 is LGHDT and CDR2 is YNNKEL (reference sequence). The CDR3 spells CASSQAHGQGNTEAFF. The CDR3 nucleotides are TGTGCCAGCAGCCAAGCGCACGGACAGGGAAACACTGAAGCTTTCTTT.

The chain has TRBV15 and TRBJ1-1; D perhaps matches TRBD1 (6 bases). The V end lost 2 bases, the J end lost 4 bases, and 11 bases lay between the germline ends. Germline lookup yields CDR1 LNHNV and CDR2 YYDKDF (reference sequence). CDR3 length: 14 residues. The CDR3 nucleotides are TGTGCCACCAGCAGAAGGAAGGGGGGCACTGAAGCTTTCTTT. It codes for CATSRRKGGTEAFF.

The chain recombines TRBV5-1 with TRBJ2-7; 11 bases match TRBD2. J gave up 2 bases and V 3 bases, and 10 bases lay outside the gene matches. The CDR3 is 17 residues long. Germline V gene lookup returns CDR1 SGHRS and CDR2 YFSETQ. CDR3 loop: CASSSHWVAGGPYEQYF. The CDR3 DNA follows: TGCGCCAGCAGCTCACACTGGGTAGCGGGAGGGCCCTACGAGCAGTACTTC.

This clone has only a few counts. The chain links TRBV7-3 to TRBJ2-3; the match to TRBD1 covers 8 bases. The CDR3 totals 14 residues. The ends lost 5 bases at V and 1 base at J; junction bases unmatched: 2. Looked up from germline, CDR1 is SGHTA and CDR2 is FQGTGA. The CDR3 protein is CASSMTGGTDTQYF. The CDR3 nucleotides read TGTGCCAGCAGCATGACAGGGGGCACAGATACGCAGTATTTT. Complete variable domain (other parts from reference TRBV7-3 and TRBJ2-3): GAGVSQTPSNKVTEKGKYVELRCDPISGHTALYWYRQSLGQGPEFLIYFQGTGAADDSGLPNDRFFAVRPEGSVSTLKIQRTERGDSAVYLCASSMTGGTDTQYFGPGTRLTVL.

The chain recombines TRBV28 with TRBJ1-6, with D tentatively TRBD1 (5 bases). This CDR3 region has 15 residues. CDR1 MDHEN and CDR2 SYDVKM come from the germline V gene. Trimming left V 3 bases short and J 8 bases short, with 14 bases between. The CDR3 nucleotides are TGTGCCAGCAGTTTTGGAGGGGCGATGTATTCACCCCTCCACTTT. This sequence encodes CASSFGGAMYSPLHF.

This clone showed up just a few times. The chain couples TRBV7-2 to TRBJ1-4; 8 bases match TRBD1. Germline-derived CDR1 and CDR2 are SGHTA and FQGNSA. This CDR3 is built from 17 residues. V lost 5 bases and J lost 0; bases outside the gene matches: 8. The CDR3 DNA is TGTGCCAGCAGCAAAGGACAGGGAGGGGCAACTAATGAAAAACTGTTTTTT. Amino acid sequence: CASSKGQGGATNEKLFF.

The chain carries TRBV5-1 and TRBJ2-5; TRBD1 matches 8 bases. The CDR3 is 14 amino acids. J was trimmed by 5 bases and V by 4 bases; bases with no gene match: 7. CDR1 and CDR2 from the germline V gene are SGHRS and YFSETQ. The CDR3 coding sequence is TGCGCCAGCAGCGAGGACAGGGCAGGGGAGACCCAGTACTTC. This encodes CASSEDRAGETQYF. Full variable domain (rest looked up from reference TRBV5-1 and TRBJ2-5): KAGVTQTPRYLIKTRGQQVTLSCSPISGHRSVSWYQQTPGQGLQFLFEYFSETQRNKGNFPGRFSGRQFSNSRSEMNVSTLELGDSALYLCASSEDRAGETQYFGPGTRLLVL.

This chain links TRBV6-5 with TRBJ2-7, with TRBD2 matching 10 bases. Trimming took 9 bases from V and 4 from J; bases not matched to a gene: 6. The CDR3 covers 13 residues. Germline V lookup: CDR1 MNHEY, CDR2 SVGAGI. The CDR3 DNA sequence: TGTGCCAGTAGCGGGGGGCTCGGGTACGAGCAGTACTTC. Encoded protein: CASSGGLGYEQYF.

The V and J genes are TRBV5-1 and TRBJ2-3; TRBD1 matches 7 bases. CDR1 is SGHRS and CDR2 is YFSETQ in the germline V gene. This CDR3 has 19 residues. V dropped 5 bases and J dropped 0; count of bases not matched to a gene: 18. CDR3 sequence (DNA): TGCGCCAGCAGTCTACACCGGGACAGAAACTTTTTTAGCACAGATACGCAGTATTTT. This sequence encodes CASSLHRDRNFFSTDTQYF.

The V gene is TRBV11-3, the J gene TRBJ2-1, with D perhaps being TRBD1 or TRBD2 (7 bases each). Germline CDR1 reads SGHNT; CDR2 reads YENEEA. CDR3 size: 15 residues. The germline V and J ends were trimmed by 2 bases and 6 bases, with 14 bases remaining between them. CDR3 DNA: TGTGCCAGCAGCTTAACGTCAGGGGGGGTCAATGAGCAGTTCTTC. It encodes CASSLTSGGVNEQFF.

The chain links TRBV2 to TRBJ1-3; D may be TRBD1 (5 bases). The V gene's germline CDR1 is SNHLY and CDR2 FYNNEI. Trimming cost V 6 bases and J 4 bases, with 13 bases left between them. The CDR3 totals 14 residues. In DNA, the CDR3 is TGTGCCAGCAGGGGGGGTGTGACAGGAAACACCATATATTTT. This sequence encodes CASRGGVTGNTIYF.